These T cell receptor beta chains were read from a single sample in a study of blood T cell repertoires in COVID-19. Some clones are missing from TCRdb's copy, which holds only in-frame ones; the method was immunoSEQ multiplex PCR. The profile shows about 360,000 clones, 87% of them singletons. Specimen: PBMCs or T cells enriched from blood (not recorded which). Every receptor here comes from a man between 25 and 39 years old who had recovered from COVID-19. The CDR3 runs from the conserved cysteine through the conserved F or W. The D gene is left open where the match is weak. Part of the rows lack a size; the others show once, few, many or a class for expanded clones.

D	size	V	J	DNA	CDR3
NA	NA	TRBV29-1	TRBJ1-2	TGCAGCGTTCCAGGGGATGGCTACACCTTC	CSVPGDGYTF
NA	NA	TRBV10-3	TRBJ1-2	TGTGCCATCAGTGAGAGTCCGGGTGCCAACGGCTACACCTTC	CAISESPGANGYTF
NA	NA	TRBV15	TRBJ2-5	TGTGCCACCAGCACAGGGGAGGAGACCCAGTACTTC	CATSTGEETQYF
TRBD1	NA	TRBV18	TRBJ1-6	TGTGCCAGCTCACCCCGAGGACAGGGGAATTCACCCCTCCACTTT	CASSPRGQGNSPLHF
TRBD1	NA	TRBV7-2	TRBJ1-6	TGTGCCAGCAGGGGGGACAGGGGGCTTGGTTCACCCCTCCACTTT	CASRGDRGLGSPLHF
NA	NA	TRBV5-6	TRBJ1-4	TGTGCCAGCAGCTTGAGTGGACTGAACAATGAAAAACTGTTTTTT	CASSLSGLNNEKLFF
NA	NA	TRBV2	TRBJ2-7	TGTGCCAGCAGTGAATACGCAGCCTACGAGCAGTACTTC	CASSEYAAYEQYF
TRBD2	once	TRBV5-1	TRBJ2-5	TGCGCCAGCAGCTTACACGCCCCCGGGACTAGCGGGGTTTGGGAGACCCAGTACTTC	CASSLHAPGTSGVWETQYF
TRBD1	NA	TRBV7-8	TRBJ1-1	TGTGCCAGCAGCTTTTACAGGGGGACTGAAGCTTTCTTT	CASSFYRGTEAFF
NA	NA	TRBV7-3	TRBJ1-1	TGTGCCAGCAGCGAAGTGCCGGGGACTGAAGCTTTCTTT	CASSEVPGTEAFF
TRBD2	NA	TRBV7-2	TRBJ2-3	TGTGCCAGCAGCGCCCCTAGCGGGGGGACACCCACAGATACGCAGTATTTT	CASSAPSGGTPTDTQYF
TRBD2	once	TRBV3-1/TRBV3-2	TRBJ2-1	TGTGCCAGCAGCCAAGGGGCTAGCGGGGTCAGCTCCTACAATGAGCAGTTCTTC	CASSQGASGVSSYNEQFF
NA	NA	TRBV5-1	TRBJ2-5	TGCGCCAGCAGCTTGGGCAGCGGGGAGACCCAGTACTTC	CASSLGSGETQYF
TRBD1	few	TRBV5-1	TRBJ1-2	TGCGCCAGCAGCAGGAGACAGGGTGAAGGGTATGGCTACACCTTC	CASSRRQGEGYGYTF
TRBD1	NA	TRBV27	TRBJ1-6	TGTGCCAGCAGGGGGGGACAGGTCGGTAATTCACCCCTCCACTTT	CASRGGQVGNSPLHF
NA	few	TRBV6-1	TRBJ1-1	TGTGCCAGCAGTGAGAGGGCCATGAACACTGAAGCTTTCTTT	CASSERAMNTEAFF
TRBD2	NA	TRBV9	TRBJ2-1	TGTGCCAGCAGCGTGGGACTAGCGGGGGGGCTTGAGCAGTTCTTC	CASSVGLAGGLEQFF
TRBD1	NA	TRBV6-6	TRBJ1-1	TGTGCCAGCATCCTGGACAGGTTCACTGAAGCTTTCTTT	CASILDRFTEAFF
NA	NA	TRBV19	TRBJ1-5	TGTGCCAGTAGTAGAGCGGGACACTATAGCAATCAGCCCCAGCATTTT	CASSRAGHYSNQPQHF
NA	NA	TRBV10-3	TRBJ1-2	TGTGCCATCGCACGGGACACCGGCTATGGCTACACCTTC	CAIARDTGYGYTF